This entry lists 32 T cell receptor beta chains sequenced from one sample in a study of TIL therapy for anti-PD-1-resistant metastatic lung cancer. The time point: pre-treatment sample, taken before nivolumab and TIL therapy. The libraries were made with immunoSEQ v3. Libraries were prepared by immunoSEQ multiplex PCR; TCRdb keeps only in-frame clonotypes and omits some of them. Of roughly 54,000 clones listed, around 86% are singletons. Sequencing used blood, obtained at baseline. The receptors derive from a person aged 25 to 79 with non-small cell lung cancer.

The rearrangement links TRBV7-6 to TRBJ2-2, with D unresolved. Per the germline V gene, CDR1 is SGHVS and CDR2 is FNYEAQ. CDR3 length: 14 residues. Trimming pared 2 bases from V and 6 bases from J, leaving 10 bases between. CDR3 in amino acids: CASSLSWVAGELFF. CDR3 nucleotide sequence: TGTGCCAGCAGCTTAAGTTGGGTGGCCGGGGAGCTGTTTTTT.

This rearrangement joins TRBV6-5 to TRBJ2-6, with D hard to call. There are 15 residues in the CDR3. V shed 6 bases and J shed 0 bases, with 9 bases lying between them. Germline CDR1 is MNHEY and CDR2 is SVGAGI. The CDR3 DNA reads as TGTGCCAGCAGCCTCACCCGCTCTGGGGCCAACGTCCTGACTTTC. Encoded protein: CASSLTRSGANVLTF.

The chain couples TRBV5-1 to TRBJ2-7; TRBD1 matches 12 bases. The CDR3 totals 15 residues. V trimming: 3 bases; J trimming: 4 bases; junction bases outside the gene matches: 5. Germline V gives CDR1 SGHRS, CDR2 YFSETQ. CDR3 sequence (DNA): TGCGCCAGCAGCTCCGGGACAGGGGGCTTATACGAGCAGTACTTC. The encoded protein is CASSSGTGGLYEQYF.

The rearrangement links TRBV10-3 to TRBJ1-2, with D possibly TRBD1 on 5 matching bases. This CDR3 contains 14 residues. V was cut by 6 bases and J by 2 bases, with 13 bases left in between. Germline V CDR1 and CDR2: ENHRY, SYGVKD. Written as DNA, the CDR3 is TGTGCCATCAGGGACGGGGGGAACAACTATGGCTACACCTTC. It yields the protein CAIRDGGNNYGYTF.

This CDR3 reads CASSRQGGTEAFF. CDR3 sequence (DNA): TGTGCCAGCAGCCGACAGGGAGGGACTGAAGCTTTCTTT. The V gene is TRBV6-5, the J gene TRBJ1-1; 7 bases line up with TRBD1. The germline gives CDR1 MNHEY, CDR2 SVGAGI. V lost 6 bases, J lost 5 bases, and 6 bases stayed unmatched. The CDR3 covers 13 residues.

The chain uses TRBV6-5 and TRBJ2-4, with 12 bases lining up with TRBD1. V lost 4 bases, J lost 7 bases, and 2 bases stayed unmatched. CDR1 is MNHEY, CDR2 SVGAGI, per germline. The CDR3 has 14 residues. The CDR3 sequence is CASSSGTGGNIQYF. Here the CDR3 DNA reads TGTGCCAGCAGTTCTGGGACAGGGGGCAACATTCAGTACTTC.

The chain joins TRBV5-1 to TRBJ1-4; no clear D gene. V lost 0 bases to trimming and J lost 0 bases, with 9 bases between them. CDR1 SGHRS and CDR2 YFSETQ come from the germline V gene. This CDR3 contains 16 residues. Written as DNA, the CDR3 is TGCGCCAGCAGCTTGGAACCTTTAGCAACTAATGAAAAACTGTTTTTT. Its protein product is CASSLEPLATNEKLFF.

This rearrangement joins TRBV6-1 to TRBJ2-7, with TRBD1 matching over 7 bases. The V segment lost 0 bases and the J segment 6 bases; nucleotides outside the gene matches: 2. Germline V gives CDR1 MNHNS, CDR2 SASEGT. The CDR3 contains 13 residues. CDR3 DNA: TGTGCCAGCAGTGAAGCCAACAGGGGCGAGCAGTACTTC. It encodes CASSEANRGEQYF.

The chain employs TRBV6-6 and TRBJ2-5, with D hard to call. The V gene's germline CDR1 is MNHNY and CDR2 SVGAGI (reference sequence). The CDR3 has 15 amino acids. V was clipped by 0 bases and J by 7 bases, with 15 bases between them. CDR3: CASSYSADPEGTQYF. The CDR3 DNA is TGTGCCAGCAGTTACTCGGCGGACCCAGAAGGGACCCAGTACTTC.

The chain is built from TRBV6-5 and TRBJ1-1; 8 nucleotides match TRBD1. J was trimmed by 1 base and V by 4 bases; bases with no gene match: 8. This CDR3 has 16 amino acids. Germline loops: CDR1 MNHEY, CDR2 SVGAGI. The CDR3 nucleotides are TGTGCCAGCAGTTCTCGGACAGGGAGATCGAACACTGAAGCTTTCTTT. Protein product: CASSSRTGRSNTEAFF.

V and J are TRBV30 and TRBJ2-7; 8 positions agree with TRBD1. From germline, CDR1 is GTSNPN and CDR2 SVGIG (reference sequence). There are 17 residues in the CDR3. With V trimmed by 0 bases and J by 2 bases, 12 bases remained unmatched. CDR3 nucleotide sequence: TGTGCCTGGAGTGTATCTTTTCCGTCAGGGGGCACCTACGAGCAGTACTTC. This sequence encodes CAWSVSFPSGGTYEQYF.

The table lists this clone with a count of one. This chain joins TRBV12-3 or TRBV12-4 and TRBJ1-2; D is ambiguous. V lost 10 bases and J lost 4, with 7 bases in between. The CDR3 is 10 residues long. The chain's CDR3 is CANYRYGYTF. The CDR3 nucleotides are TGTGCCAACTACCGCTATGGCTACACCTTC.

J is TRBJ2-7 and V is TRBV28; TRBD1 or TRBD2 may be the D gene (5 bases each). Germline CDR1 reads MDHEN; CDR2 reads SYDVKM. Trimming stripped 6 bases from V and 6 bases from J, with 18 bases between. CDR3 length: 14 amino acids. This chain's CDR3 is CASRKTQGAGEQYF. The CDR3 bases are TGTGCCAGCAGAAAGACACAAGGGGCGGGCGAGCAGTACTTC. Together with reference TRBV28 and TRBJ2-7, the CDR3 gives the full variable domain: DVKVTQSSRYLVKRTGEKVFLECVQDMDHENMFWYRQDPGLGLRLIYFSYDVKMKEKGDIPEGYSVSREKKERFSLILESASTNQTSMYLCASRKTQGAGEQYFGPGTRLTVT.

The chain joins TRBV27 to TRBJ2-3, with D possibly TRBD1 on 5 matching bases. The CDR3 length is 14 residues. Per germline, CDR1 MNHEY and CDR2 SMNVEV (reference sequence). V was cut by 5 bases and J by 4 bases, with 13 bases left in between. CDR3 in amino acids: CASSPRVGADTQYF. CDR3 in DNA: TGTGCCAGCAGTCCCCGGGTAGGGGCAGATACGCAGTATTTT.

This clone was observed a few times. This chain links TRBV28 with TRBJ1-2, with a weak D call TRBD1 (6 bases). The CDR3 is 14 amino acids. V was clipped by 7 bases and J by 7 bases, with 19 bases between them. Germline V gene sequence: CDR1 MDHEN, CDR2 SYDVKM. CDR3: CASTLVGGAVGYTF. CDR3 coding DNA: TGTGCCAGCACCCTAGTGGGGGGGGCGGTTGGCTACACCTTC.

J is TRBJ1-1 and V is TRBV30; 11 positions match TRBD1. The CDR3 runs 14 residues. CDR1 is GTSNPN, CDR2 SVGIG, per germline (reference sequence). V trimming: 3 bases; J trimming: 5 bases; junction bases outside the gene matches: 5. The CDR3 is CAWRGQGARTEAFF. The CDR3 bases are TGTGCCTGGAGAGGACAGGGGGCGCGGACTGAAGCTTTCTTT.

The CDR3 DNA is TGTGCCAGCAGCCCACATAACGCGGGGGTTAACTATGGCTACACCTTC. Translation gives CASSPHNAGVNYGYTF. The chain carries TRBV7-8 and TRBJ1-2; TRBD1 is a possible D gene (5 bases). The V gene lost 5 bases and the J gene lost 1 base, with 17 bases spanning the gap. Germline CDR1 reads SGHVS; CDR2 reads FQNEAQ. This CDR3 is 16 amino acids long.

The chain carries TRBV11-2 and TRBJ1-1; tentatively, D is TRBD1 (5 bases). CDR1 is SGHAT and CDR2 is FQNNGV in the germline V gene. The CDR3 spans 14 residues. Trimming left V 5 bases short and J 1 base short, with 11 bases between. CDR3 protein: CASSIAGGNTEAFF. The CDR3 DNA reads as TGTGCCAGCAGCATCGCTGGGGGGAACACTGAAGCTTTCTTT.

V gene TRBV19 combines with J gene TRBJ1-2, with D hard to call. Germline loops: CDR1 LNHDA, CDR2 SQIVND (reference sequence). V was cut by 7 bases and J by 2 bases, with 14 bases left in between. This CDR3 spans 14 amino acids. The CDR3 DNA follows: TGTGCCAGTACCCGCGACGGAACCAACTATGGCTACACCTTC. Amino acids: CASTRDGTNYGYTF.

V is TRBV28 and J is TRBJ2-3; D unresolved. The CDR3 extends over 15 amino acids. Trimming removed 2 bases at V and 2 bases at J, with 11 bases between. CDR1 is MDHEN, CDR2 SYDVKM, per germline. This chain's CDR3 is CASSLGQTYTDTQYF. DNA of the CDR3: TGTGCCAGCAGTTTAGGGCAGACCTACACAGATACGCAGTATTTT.

This sequence joins TRBV4-1 and TRBJ1-3; D gene uncertain. The CDR3 runs 13 residues. Germline V CDR1 and CDR2: MGHRA, YSYEKL. Deletions cut 4 bases from V and 9 bases from J, with 13 bases between. This chain's CDR3 is CASSRVVGGTIYF. The CDR3 DNA sequence: TGCGCCAGCAGCCGAGTCGTAGGTGGCACCATATATTTT.

This clone was seen more than once but under ten times. This rearrangement joins TRBV4-1 to TRBJ2-7; 10 bases fit TRBD2. Germline V gene sequence: CDR1 MGHRA, CDR2 YSYEKL. The CDR3 has 16 residues. Trimming took 3 bases from V and 3 from J; bases not matched to a gene: 8. The CDR3 DNA is TGCGCCAGCAGCCATCTCCCAGCGGGAGGGCTCTACGAGCAGTACTTC. This sequence encodes CASSHLPAGGLYEQYF.

J is TRBJ1-1 and V is TRBV2; no firm D call. V was pared by 4 bases and J by 6 bases, with 6 bases between. CDR1 and CDR2 from the germline V gene are SNHLY and FYNNEI. The CDR3 is 11 residues long. The CDR3: CASSGQSEAFF. The CDR3 coding sequence is TGTGCCAGCAGTGGGCAGTCTGAAGCTTTCTTT. Supplemented by reference TRBV2 and TRBJ1-1, the full variable domain reads EPEVTQTPSHQVTQMGQEVILRCVPISNHLYFYWYRQILGQKVEFLVSFYNNEISEKSEIFDDQFSVERPDGSNFTLKIRSTKLEDSAMYFCASSGQSEAFFGQGTRLTVV.

The chain carries TRBV5-1 and TRBJ2-3; 7 nucleotides align to TRBD1. Trimming took 2 bases from V and 5 from J; bases not matched to a gene: 5. The CDR3 runs 14 residues. In germline, CDR1 is SGHRS, CDR2 YFSETQ. This CDR3 is CASSLSGGRDTQYF. Here the CDR3 DNA reads TGCGCCAGCAGCTTATCAGGGGGTAGAGATACGCAGTATTTT.

The chain employs TRBV27 and TRBJ2-5; tentatively, D is TRBD2 (7 bases). V lost 6 bases, J lost 0 bases, and 14 bases lay in between. Germline lookup yields CDR1 MNHEY and CDR2 SMNVEV (reference sequence). The CDR3 is made up of 15 amino acids. The CDR3 DNA reads as TGTGCCAGCAGAAAGGGGGGGGGTCACCAAGAGACCCAGTACTTC. Translated: CASRKGGGHQETQYF.

J is TRBJ1-2 and V is TRBV4-2; D remains unclear. From germline, CDR1 is LGHNA and CDR2 YNFKEQ. V lost 4 bases and J lost 5, with 14 bases in between. The CDR3 contains 14 residues. CDR3 sequence: CASSPRQEWYGYTF. The CDR3 DNA reads TGTGCCAGCAGCCCCCGCCAGGAGTGGTATGGCTACACCTTC.

The CDR3: CAISESMRTVAYGYTF. CDR3 DNA sequence: TGTGCCATCAGTGAGTCGATGCGGACAGTGGCCTATGGCTACACCTTC. V and J are TRBV10-3 and TRBJ1-2; TRBD1 might be the D (6 bases). V was clipped by 0 bases and J by 4 bases, with 15 bases between them. Per germline, CDR1 ENHRY and CDR2 SYGVKD. The CDR3 is 16 amino acids.

The genes are TRBV4-1 and TRBJ1-5; D not certain. Trimming cost V 0 bases and J 2 bases, with 5 bases left between them. Germline loops: CDR1 MGHRA, CDR2 YSYEKL. The CDR3 has 14 residues. CDR3 nucleotides: TGCGCCAGCAGCCAAGAATCGGGCAATCAGCCCCAGCATTTT. Residues: CASSQESGNQPQHF.

This chain joins TRBV6-5 and TRBJ1-5; the D is unclear. This CDR3 has 14 residues. V gave up 8 bases and J gave up 0 bases, with 11 bases separating them. Germline V CDR1 and CDR2: MNHEY, SVGAGI. DNA for the CDR3: TGTGCCAGCGGGCCTGGATATAGCAATCAGCCCCAGCATTTT. It specifies CASGPGYSNQPQHF.

V usage is TRBV9 and J usage is TRBJ1-4, with 7 bases matching TRBD1. J gave up 6 bases and V 3 bases, and 8 bases lay outside the gene matches. The length of the CDR3 is 15 residues. Per the germline V gene, CDR1 is SGDLS and CDR2 is YYNGEE. CDR3 nucleotide sequence: TGTGCCAGCAGCGCCCGGGACAGAGCGGATGAAAAACTGTTTTTT. Translation gives CASSARDRADEKLFF. The full variable domain, with the rest looked up from reference TRBV9 and TRBJ1-4, is DSGVTQTPKHLITATGQRVTLRCSPRSGDLSVYWYQQSLDQGLQFLIQYYNGEERAKGNILERFSAQQFPDLHSELNLSSLELGDSALYFCASSARDRADEKLFFGSGTQLSVL.

Note on this clone: The same CDR3 is also encoded by other DNA sequences in this sample. The chain joins TRBV19 to TRBJ1-1; D is unclear. The CDR3 is 14 amino acids. Germline V gives CDR1 LNHDA, CDR2 SQIVND (reference sequence). Trimming stripped 5 bases from V and 0 bases from J, with 10 bases between. Written as DNA, the CDR3 is TGTGCCAGTAGTCCGACGGGAATGAACACTGAAGCTTTCTTT. Its translation: CASSPTGMNTEAFF.

V gene TRBV18 combines with J gene TRBJ1-1; D gene unclear. The CDR3 contains 15 residues. CDR1 KGHSH and CDR2 LQKENI come from the germline V gene. V shed 0 bases and J shed 1 base, with 9 bases lying between them. CDR3 sequence: CASSPPSVTNTEAFF. The CDR3 region has the DNA TGTGCCAGCTCACCACCTTCCGTGACGAACACTGAAGCTTTCTTT. The variable domain in full, completed from reference TRBV18 and TRBJ1-1, reads NAGVMQNPRHLVRRRGQEARLRCSPMKGHSHVYWYRQLPEEGLKFMVYLQKENIIDESGMPKERFSAEFPKEGPSILRIQQVVRGDSAAYFCASSPPSVTNTEAFFGQGTRLTVV.